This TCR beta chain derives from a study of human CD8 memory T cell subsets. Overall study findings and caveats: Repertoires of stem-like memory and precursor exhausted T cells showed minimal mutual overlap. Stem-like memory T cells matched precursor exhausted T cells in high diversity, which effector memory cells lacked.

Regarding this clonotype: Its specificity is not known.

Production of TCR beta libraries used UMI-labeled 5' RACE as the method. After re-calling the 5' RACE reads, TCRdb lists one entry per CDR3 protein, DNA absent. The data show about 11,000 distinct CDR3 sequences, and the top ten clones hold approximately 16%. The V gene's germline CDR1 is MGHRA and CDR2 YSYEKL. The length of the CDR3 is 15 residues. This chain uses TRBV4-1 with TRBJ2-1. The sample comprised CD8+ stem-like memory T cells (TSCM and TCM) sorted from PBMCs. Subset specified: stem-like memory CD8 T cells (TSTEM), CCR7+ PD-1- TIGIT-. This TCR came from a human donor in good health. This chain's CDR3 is CASSQVGGNYNEQFF.